This T cell receptor beta chain appears in the sequencing data of a study of blood T cell repertoires in COVID-19. Whole-study context: From the United States, Italy and Spain came samples of acute and convalescent COVID-19. PBMCs, B-cell-depleted T cells, or T cells provided the cDNA or gDNA that made up the material.

Authors' analysis steps: Amplification from reference gene primers served as the basis for estimated nucleated cell counts. Method: immunoSEQ multiplex PCR; TCRdb's copy keeps in-frame clones and lacks some. That table furnishes V, J and clone size, whereas the DNA furnished D and trimming. Of roughly 250,000 clones in the sample, about 81% were seen once. Germline assignment: CDR1 MGHRA and CDR2 YSYEKL. With V trimmed by 3 bases and J by 2 bases, 7 bases remained unmatched. The CDR3 loop spans 16 amino acids. The source is a woman aged 60-75 years with active or convalescent COVID-19. The sequencing input was peripheral blood. The chain recombines TRBV4-1 with TRBJ1-5; 7 bases fit TRBD1. This chain's CDR3 is CASSHRQGEGNQPQHF. CDR3 DNA: TGCGCCAGCAGCCACCGACAGGGAGAAGGCAATCAGCCCCAGCATTTT.